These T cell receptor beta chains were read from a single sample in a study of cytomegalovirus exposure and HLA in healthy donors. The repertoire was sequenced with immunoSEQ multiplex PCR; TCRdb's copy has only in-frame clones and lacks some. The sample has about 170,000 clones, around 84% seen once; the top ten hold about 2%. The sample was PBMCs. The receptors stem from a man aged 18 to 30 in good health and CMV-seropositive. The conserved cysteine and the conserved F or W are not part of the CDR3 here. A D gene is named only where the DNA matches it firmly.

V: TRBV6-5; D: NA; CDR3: ASRARPTSSYEQY
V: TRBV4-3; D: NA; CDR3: ASSQFARAGDGGYT
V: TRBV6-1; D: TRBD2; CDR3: ASSEVAGGYTDTQY
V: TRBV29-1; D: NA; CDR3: SAASEGWDTQY
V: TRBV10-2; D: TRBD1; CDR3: ASRLTGAETQY
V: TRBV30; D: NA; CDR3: AWSVRGASSYEQY
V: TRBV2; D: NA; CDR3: ASSPNPLDTEQF
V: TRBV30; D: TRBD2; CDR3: AWRETSGGVYSYNEQF
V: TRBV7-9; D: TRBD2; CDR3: SSSLGLAGGQNEQF
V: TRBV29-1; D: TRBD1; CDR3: SATQGARGEQY
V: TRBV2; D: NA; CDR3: ASSEGGRAVDEQY
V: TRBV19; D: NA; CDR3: ASKSQGQGNSPLH
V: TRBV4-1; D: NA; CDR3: ASSQADINNEQF
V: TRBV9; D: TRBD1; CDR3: ASSVGQGAQEQY
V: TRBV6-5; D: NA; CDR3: ASTPPGGNQPQH